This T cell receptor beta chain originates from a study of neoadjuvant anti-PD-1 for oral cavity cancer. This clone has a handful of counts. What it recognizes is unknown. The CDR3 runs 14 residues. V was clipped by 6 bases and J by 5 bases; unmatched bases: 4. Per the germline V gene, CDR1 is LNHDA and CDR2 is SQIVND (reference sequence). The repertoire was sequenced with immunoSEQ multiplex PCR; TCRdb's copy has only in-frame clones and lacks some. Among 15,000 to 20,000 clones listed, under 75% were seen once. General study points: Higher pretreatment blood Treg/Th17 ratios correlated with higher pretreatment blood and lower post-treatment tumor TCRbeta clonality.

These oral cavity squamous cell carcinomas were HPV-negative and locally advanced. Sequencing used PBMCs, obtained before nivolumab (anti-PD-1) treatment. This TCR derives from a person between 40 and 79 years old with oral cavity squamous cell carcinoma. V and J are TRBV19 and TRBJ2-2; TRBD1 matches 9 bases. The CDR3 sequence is CASSGTGLTGELFF. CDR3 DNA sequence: TGTGCCAGTAGCGGGACAGGGCTTACCGGGGAGCTGTTTTTT.